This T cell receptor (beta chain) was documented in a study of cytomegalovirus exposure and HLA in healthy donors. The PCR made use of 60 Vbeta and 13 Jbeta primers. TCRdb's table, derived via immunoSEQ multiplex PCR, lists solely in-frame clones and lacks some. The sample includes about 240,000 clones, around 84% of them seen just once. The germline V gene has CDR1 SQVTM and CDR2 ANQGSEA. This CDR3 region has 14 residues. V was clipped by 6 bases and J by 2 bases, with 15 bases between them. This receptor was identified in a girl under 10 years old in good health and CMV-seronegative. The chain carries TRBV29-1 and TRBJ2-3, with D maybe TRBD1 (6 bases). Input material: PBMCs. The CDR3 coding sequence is TGCAGCGTCGACCGCGGACAGATCACAGATACGCAGTATTTT. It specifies CSVDRGQITDTQYF.